This TCR beta chain was sequenced during a study of T cells of healthy individuals listed by TCRdb under 2018. The protocol used for the library was 5' RACE. Sequencing instrument: Illumina MiSeq. TCRdb trimmed public reads at Q25 via fastp, called clones via MiXCR and kept in-frame beta chains. Every distinct CDR3 protein forms one entry, paired with its most common genes and DNA. Present in this sample are about 96,000 distinct CDR3 sequences, roughly a sixth of which were seen just once. The ten biggest clones cover about 6% of the sample. The CDR3 covers 16 residues, taking in both the cysteine and the phenylalanine. The kept DNA is CDR3 alone, 48 bases in frame from the first base. As encoded in the germline V gene, CDR1 is SGHRS while CDR2 is YFSETQ. V is trimmed back by 4 bases and J by 2 bases, and the junction contains 9 bases that no gene match accounts for. This clonotype was seen repeatedly, ten times or more. Which antigen it targets is not known. No much larger clone is present one base from it, and per-base qualities are unavailable.

The receptor chain draws on TRBV5-1 and TRBJ1-2, with 9 bases in between that match TRBD1. The clonotype originates from a human donor in good health. Here the CDR3 is given as CASSPAPGQGNYGYTF. The bases read TGCGCCAGCAGCCCCGCGCCGGGACAGGGAAACTATGGCTACACCTTC.